Listed below are T cell receptor beta chains from one sample, sequenced in a study of response to subunit inactivated influenza vaccine. TCRdb redid the calling of the RT-PCR reads with MiXCR, one entry per CDR3 protein. The table shows hundreds of thousands of distinct CDR3 sequences, with around 11% occurring only once. The sample was also linked to a second study, of T cells expressing NK-cell markers.

The material sequenced was PBMCs from blood, taken on the day of vaccination. The source of these receptors is a man aged 50 to 59 who received an inactivated influenza vaccine. CDR3s include the opening cysteine and the closing phenylalanine or tryptophan. D genes are given only for firm matches. A row's size may be missing; if present it is once, few, many or a size class.

>TRBJ2-3|TRBV18|.|.
CASSPAVGDTQYF
TGTGCCAGCTCACCGGCAGTGGGGGATACGCAGTATTTT
>TRBJ2-7|TRBV5-1|.|.
CASSLGPGDHEQYF
TGCGCCAGCAGCTTGGGCCCCGGGGACCACGAGCAGTACTTC
>TRBJ1-1|TRBV27|few|.
CASSPRIPNTEAFF
TGTGCCAGCAGTCCCAGAATCCCGAACACTGAAGCTTTCTTT
>TRBJ2-1|TRBV29-1|.|.
CSVWFRDTSYNEQFF
TGCAGCGTTTGGTTCCGGGACACTTCCTACAATGAGCAGTTCTTC
>TRBJ2-7|TRBV7-9|few|TRBD2
CASSAGLAYSYEQYF
TGTGCCAGCAGCGCGGGACTAGCTTACTCCTACGAGCAGTACTTC
>TRBJ1-2|TRBV10-3|many|.
CAISESLALSGYTF
TGTGCCATCAGTGAGTCGTTGGCCCTAAGTGGCTACACCTTC
>TRBJ1-1|TRBV5-1|.|.
CASTLQEGRTEAFF
TGCGCCAGCACCCTCCAGGAGGGACGCACTGAAGCTTTCTTT
>TRBJ2-1|TRBV20-1|few|TRBD1
CSAREGRGLYNEQFF
TGCAGTGCCCGTGAGGGCAGGGGGCTTTACAATGAGCAGTTCTTC
>TRBJ1-2|TRBV12-3/TRBV12-4|many|TRBD1
CASSPGTGGIYGYTF
TGTGCCAGCAGTCCCGGGACAGGGGGAATCTATGGCTACACCTTC
>TRBJ2-3|TRBV20-1|few|TRBD2
CSARGPSGSPDTQYF
TGCAGTGCTAGAGGCCCTAGCGGATCCCCAGATACGCAGTATTTT
>TRBJ2-7|TRBV27|.|.
CASSLLAERSYEQYF
TGTGCCAGCAGTTTACTCGCAGAACGGTCCTACGAGCAGTACTTC
>TRBJ2-3|TRBV28|few|.
CASSLFPVDTQYF
TGTGCCAGCAGTTTATTCCCGGTTGATACGCAGTATTTT
>TRBJ2-6|TRBV28|.|.
CASTPMTISGANVLTF
TGTGCCAGCACCCCTATGACAATTTCTGGGGCCAACGTCCTGACTTTC
>TRBJ2-7|TRBV7-8|.|TRBD2
CASSFYGLAGAEQYF
TGTGCCAGCAGCTTTTACGGACTAGCGGGAGCCGAGCAGTACTTC
>TRBJ2-7|TRBV12-3/TRBV12-4|few|.
CASRRQGGSYEQYF
TGTGCCAGCAGACGGCAGGGCGGCTCCTACGAGCAGTACTTC
>TRBJ2-2|TRBV20-1|.|TRBD2
CSATLSGAGELFF
TGCAGTGCTACCCTAAGCGGGGCCGGGGAGCTGTTTTTT
>TRBJ2-5|TRBV27|.|.
CASSLIARAETQYF
TGTGCCAGCAGTCTCATAGCGCGGGCGGAGACCCAGTACTTC
>TRBJ2-1|TRBV7-2|many|TRBD2
CASSLSTSGYNEQFF
TGTGCCAGCAGCTTGTCCACTAGCGGGTACAATGAGCAGTTCTTC
>TRBJ2-7|TRBV12-3/TRBV12-4|.|.
CASSPRVNYEQYF
TGTGCCAGCAGCCCCAGGGTCAACTACGAGCAGTACTTC
>TRBJ2-7|TRBV4-3|few|.
CASSQIQGGSYEQYF
TGCGCCAGCAGCCAAATACAGGGAGGCTCCTACGAGCAGTACTTC
>TRBJ2-1|TRBV6-2/TRBV6-3|few|.
CASNDRSYNEQFF
TGTGCCAGCAACGACAGGAGCTACAATGAGCAGTTCTTC
>TRBJ2-7|TRBV28|few|TRBD2
CASSFLELAGEYEQYF
TGTGCCAGCAGTTTTCTTGAGCTAGCGGGAGAGTACGAGCAGTACTTC
>TRBJ1-2|TRBV11-2|.|.
CASSSPPQKLNYGYTF
TGTGCCAGCAGCAGCCCCCCCCAGAAGCTTAACTATGGCTACACCTTC
>TRBJ2-7|TRBV7-9|many|.
CASSRVGPTYEQYF
TGTGCCAGCAGCCGAGTGGGGCCGACCTACGAGCAGTACTTC
>TRBJ2-3|TRBV9|.|.
CANSPRLVTSTDTQYF
TGTGCCAACAGCCCGAGACTAGTGACTAGCACAGATACGCAGTATTTT
>TRBJ2-1|TRBV15|.|TRBD2
CATSRIAGGYNEQFF
TGTGCCACCAGCAGAATAGCGGGAGGTTACAATGAGCAGTTCTTC
>TRBJ2-7|TRBV6-5|few|TRBD1
CASSYTGTGVNYEQYF
TGTGCCAGCAGTTACACCGGGACAGGGGTGAACTACGAGCAGTACTTC
>TRBJ2-1|TRBV12-3/TRBV12-4|.|TRBD2
CASRTSGGGNEQFF
TGTGCCAGCAGGACTAGCGGGGGTGGCAATGAGCAGTTCTTC
>TRBJ2-3|TRBV24-1|few|.
CATTQGTDTQYF
TGTGCCACCACGCAGGGGACAGATACGCAGTATTTT
>TRBJ2-5|TRBV28|.|.
CASRSRDYQETQYF
TGTGCCAGCAGATCCAGGGATTACCAAGAGACCCAGTACTTC
>TRBJ2-3|TRBV2|many|TRBD2
CASSGWVAGPSTDTQYF
TGTGCCAGCAGTGGTTGGGTAGCGGGGCCCAGCACAGATACGCAGTATTTT
>TRBJ2-5|TRBV5-6|.|.
CASTGGGQETQYF
TGTGCCAGCACCGGTGGGGGACAAGAGACCCAGTACTTC
>TRBJ2-2|TRBV27|few|.
CASKEFNTGELFF
TGTGCCAGCAAGGAGTTTAACACCGGGGAGCTGTTTTTT
>TRBJ2-1|TRBV18|.|TRBD2
CASSQTSGNYNEQFF
TGTGCCAGCTCACAGACTAGCGGTAACTACAATGAGCAGTTCTTC
>TRBJ1-1|TRBV29-1|.|TRBD1
CSVGDRANTEAFF
TGCAGCGTTGGTGACAGGGCGAACACTGAAGCTTTCTTT
>TRBJ2-6|TRBV5-1|.|.
CASSLASHSGANVLTF
TGCGCCAGCAGCTTGGCGTCCCACTCTGGGGCCAACGTCCTGACTTTC
>TRBJ1-5|TRBV18|.|.
CASSPAGNSNQPQHF
TGTGCCAGCTCACCGGCTGGTAATAGCAATCAGCCCCAGCATTTT
>TRBJ2-7|TRBV28|few|TRBD1
CASSPHTGGVTYEQYF
TGTGCCAGCAGTCCCCACACAGGGGGCGTAACCTACGAGCAGTACTTC
>TRBJ2-6|TRBV7-9|few|TRBD1
CASSSGGHRSGANVLTF
TGTGCCAGCAGCTCAGGGGGACACAGGTCTGGGGCCAACGTCCTGACTTTC
>TRBJ2-6|TRBV5-1|.|TRBD1
CASSVLIAGGPSGANVLTF
TGCGCCAGCAGCGTACTGATAGCAGGGGGCCCATCTGGGGCCAACGTCCTGACTTTC
>TRBJ2-1|TRBV11-2|few|.
CASSLDGQEQFF
TGTGCCAGCAGCTTAGACGGTCAGGAGCAGTTCTTC
>TRBJ2-5|TRBV15|.|TRBD2
CATSRGAGGPQTQYF
TGTGCCACCAGCAGAGGTGCGGGAGGGCCGCAGACCCAGTACTTC
>TRBJ1-1|TRBV28|many|.
CASSFSAGVTEAFF
TGTGCCAGCAGTTTTTCGGCAGGAGTCACTGAAGCTTTCTTT
>TRBJ2-3|TRBV20-1|few|.
CSAGTGFFTDTQYF
TGCAGTGCTGGGACCGGGTTTTTCACAGATACGCAGTATTTT
>TRBJ2-7|TRBV29-1|.|.
CSVATYNEQYF
TGCAGCGTGGCTACTTATAACGAGCAGTACTTC
>TRBJ1-6|TRBV20-1|.|.
CSARVLNSPLHF
TGCAGTGCTAGAGTTCTTAATTCACCCCTCCACTTT
>TRBJ2-5|TRBV7-2|few|TRBD2
CASSLVLRGGETQYF
TGTGCCAGCAGCTTAGTCCTACGGGGGGGAGAGACCCAGTACTTC